Listed below are T cell receptor beta chains from one sample, sequenced in a study of CD8 T cells in ankylosing spondylitis. Using its own MiXCR run on the 5' RACE reads, TCRdb lists one record per CDR3 protein. The sample carries roughly 150,000 distinct CDR3 sequences, around a third recorded once. The sequenced sample consisted of synovial fluid, either unsorted or a sorted T cell fraction (not recorded which). The receptor source for this set is a male donor with ankylosing spondylitis. Each CDR3 is given with its conserved first and last residue. A D gene is named only where the DNA matches it firmly. Not all rows give a size; the values are once, few, many and, for expanded clones, a class.

>TRBJ2-1|few|NA|TRBV6-5
TGTGCCAGCAGTTCTACAGGGGGACTAGCCTACAATGAGCAGTTCTTC
CASSSTGGLAYNEQFF
>TRBJ1-1|many|TRBD1|TRBV20-1
TGCAGTGCTACGGACAGGCGTCATTGGATGAACACTGAAGCTTTCTTT
CSATDRRHWMNTEAFF
>TRBJ1-5|few|TRBD1|TRBV20-1
TGCAGTGCTAACAGACAGGGGGCGGGACAGCCCCAGCATTTT
CSANRQGAGQPQHF
>TRBJ2-3|many|NA|TRBV18
TGTGCCAGCTCACCGGTTAGCGACGCAGATACGCAGTATTTT
CASSPVSDADTQYF
>TRBJ2-1|NA|TRBD2|TRBV3-1
TGTGCCAGCAGCCAGAGCCCTAGCGGGGGGGTTGAGCAGTTCTTC
CASSQSPSGGVEQFF
>TRBJ1-1|few|NA|TRBV20-1
TGCAGTGCTAGAGGCCATGTGGCGAACACTGAAGCTTTCTTT
CSARGHVANTEAFF
>TRBJ2-7|NA|NA|TRBV5-1
TGCGCCAGCAGCTTGCGACTAGACTACGAGCAGTACTTC
CASSLRLDYEQYF
>TRBJ2-1|few|NA|TRBV24-1
TGTGCCACCAGTGATAGGAGCAGCGATGGGAATGAGCAGTTCTTC
CATSDRSSDGNEQFF
>TRBJ1-1|many|NA|TRBV11-2
TGTGCCAGCAGCCTATCGCCGAACACTGAAGCTTTCTTT
CASSLSPNTEAFF
>TRBJ2-2|few|TRBD1|TRBV6-1
TGTGCCAGCAGACGAGACAGGGAGACCGGGGAGCTGTTTTTT
CASRRDRETGELFF
>TRBJ2-3|many|NA|TRBV7-9
TGTGCCAGCACCGGCTATAGCACAGATACGCAGTATTTT
CASTGYSTDTQYF
>TRBJ2-7|NA|NA|TRBV2
TGTGCCAGCAGTGAGCGGGGGCTCTCCTCCTACGAGCAGTACTTC
CASSERGLSSYEQYF
>TRBJ2-1|NA|NA|TRBV5-1
TGCGCCAGCAGCCTTACTCCCGCCGGGGCCAATGAGCAGTTCTTC
CASSLTPAGANEQFF
>TRBJ1-1|few|NA|TRBV20-1
TGCAGTGCTAGTGACACTGAAGCTTTCTTT
CSASDTEAFF
>TRBJ2-7|few|TRBD2|TRBV20-1
TGCAGTGCCGTCCTAGCGGGGGACGAGCAGTACTTC
CSAVLAGDEQYF
>TRBJ2-5|many|NA|TRBV6-2/TRBV6-3
TGTGCCAGCAGTTACTCGAAGAGGCTAGGCAGAGAGACCCAGTACTTC
CASSYSKRLGRETQYF
>TRBJ2-2|few|TRBD1|TRBV9
TGTGCCAGCAGCGCCCGGGACAGGGGGTCCGGGGAGCTGTTTTTT
CASSARDRGSGELFF
>TRBJ2-1|NA|NA|TRBV15
TGTGCCACCAGCAGAGATCGTCGGGGATACTACAATGAGCAGTTCTTC
CATSRDRRGYYNEQFF
>TRBJ1-5|many|TRBD1|TRBV5-1
TGCGCCAGCAGCTCGGGGACAGGAGGGGATCAGCCCCAGCATTTT
CASSSGTGGDQPQHF
>TRBJ2-7|NA|NA|TRBV28
TGTGCCAGCAGTTTACGTGGGGGCCACGAGCAGTACTTC
CASSLRGGHEQYF
>TRBJ2-2|NA|NA|TRBV7-9
TGTGCCAGCAGACCTAAGCCCAACACCGGGGAGCTGTTTTTT
CASRPKPNTGELFF
>TRBJ1-1|many|TRBD1|TRBV12-3/TRBV12-4
TGTGCCAGCAGTTTAGGGACAGGGGGCTTCGCTGAAGCTTTCTTT
CASSLGTGGFAEAFF
>TRBJ2-2|NA|TRBD2|TRBV24-1
TGTGCCACCAGTGATTTGCCCGGGGGGGCCGGGGAGCTGTTTTTT
CATSDLPGGAGELFF
>TRBJ2-1|NA|NA|TRBV2
TGTGCCAGCAGCCTACCCACTGGCATACCTTACAATGAGCAGTTCTTC
CASSLPTGIPYNEQFF
>TRBJ1-6|few|NA|TRBV27
TGTGCCAGCAGCCCACGGGGACCCTATAATTCACCCCTCCACTTT
CASSPRGPYNSPLHF
>TRBJ1-6|many|NA|TRBV18
TGTGCCAGCTCACCAATTTCGGGGCCACAGGGACCAAACTCACCCCTCCACTTT
CASSPISGPQGPNSPLHF
>TRBJ1-4|NA|TRBD1|TRBV2
TGTGCCAGCAGTGAAGGAAGGACAGGGGGCGCGGGTGAAAAACTGTTTTTT
CASSEGRTGGAGEKLFF
>TRBJ1-1|NA|NA|TRBV28
TGTGCCAGCACCTTAACGCCGGGACCCAAAGCTTTCTTT
CASTLTPGPKAFF
>TRBJ1-1|many|NA|TRBV28
TGTGCCAGCAGCCGCATTCGGGGAGCAGGGCCTACCACTGAAGCTTTCTTT
CASSRIRGAGPTTEAFF
>TRBJ2-1|few|TRBD2|TRBV6-1
TGTGCCAGCAGGGGGACTAGCGGGAATGAGCAGTTCTTC
CASRGTSGNEQFF
>TRBJ2-3|few|NA|TRBV28
TGTGCCAGCAGGGGACCCACAGATACGCAGTATTTT
CASRGPTDTQYF
>TRBJ1-6|few|NA|TRBV18
TGTGCCAGCTCACCGACGGGTCCAGAGGGGTATAATTCACCCCTCCACTTT
CASSPTGPEGYNSPLHF
>TRBJ1-4|NA|NA|TRBV6-5
TGTGCCAGCAGTTCGGGGCTCCGCACGGGTGAAAAACTGTTTTTT
CASSSGLRTGEKLFF
>TRBJ2-7|NA|NA|TRBV7-9
TGTGCCAGCAGCTTAGCGCTAGGGTTCGAGCAGTACTTC
CASSLALGFEQYF
>TRBJ1-2|NA|NA|TRBV29-1
TGCAGCGTTGAAGACCTTGGGACGGTTAACTATGGCTACACCTTC
CSVEDLGTVNYGYTF
>TRBJ1-2|few|NA|TRBV7-9
TGTGCCAGCAGCCCCCAACAGGGCGATGGCTACACCTTC
CASSPQQGDGYTF
>TRBJ1-2|NA|NA|TRBV7-2
TGTGCCAGCAGCCCCCGGGACACGAACTATGGCTACACCTTC
CASSPRDTNYGYTF
>TRBJ1-5|once|NA|TRBV7-2
TGTGCCAGCAGCTTACAGGCTAGCAATCAGCCCCAGCATTTT
CASSLQASNQPQHF
>TRBJ1-2|NA|TRBD1|TRBV12-3/TRBV12-4
TGTGCCAGCAGATATCCGGGGGCAGGGGGCTATGGCTACACCTTC
CASRYPGAGGYGYTF
>TRBJ1-6|NA|NA|TRBV5-1
TGCGCCAGCAGCTTGCAGGGAAGTAATTCACCCCTCCACTTT
CASSLQGSNSPLHF
>TRBJ2-1|NA|TRBD1|TRBV6-2/TRBV6-3
TGTGCCAGCAGCTACGGACAGGAGGTCAATGAGCAGTTCTTC
CASSYGQEVNEQFF
>TRBJ1-6|few|TRBD1|TRBV5-1
TGCGCCAGCAGCTTGGGACAGGGTATGGTACCCCTCCACTTT
CASSLGQGMVPLHF
>TRBJ2-7|NA|TRBD1|TRBV18
TGTGCCAGCTCACCAAAGGGACAGGGGGAGGGCGAGCAGTACTTC
CASSPKGQGEGEQYF
>TRBJ1-5|many|NA|TRBV6-2/TRBV6-3
TGTGCCAGCAGTTACCCGGGACCGATTAGCAATCAGCCCCAGCATTTT
CASSYPGPISNQPQHF
>TRBJ1-2|NA|NA|TRBV5-4
TGTGCCAGCAGCTTGCGACAGTTTCAATATGGCTACACCTTC
CASSLRQFQYGYTF
>TRBJ1-1|NA|NA|TRBV6-1
TGTGCCAGCAGCGCCCGAGCCCCCCTACCTGGAGCTTTCTTT
CASSARAPLPGAFF
>TRBJ1-6|NA|NA|TRBV20-1
TGCAGTGCTGGTAAAGGACTGACTAATTCACCCCTCCACTTT
CSAGKGLTNSPLHF